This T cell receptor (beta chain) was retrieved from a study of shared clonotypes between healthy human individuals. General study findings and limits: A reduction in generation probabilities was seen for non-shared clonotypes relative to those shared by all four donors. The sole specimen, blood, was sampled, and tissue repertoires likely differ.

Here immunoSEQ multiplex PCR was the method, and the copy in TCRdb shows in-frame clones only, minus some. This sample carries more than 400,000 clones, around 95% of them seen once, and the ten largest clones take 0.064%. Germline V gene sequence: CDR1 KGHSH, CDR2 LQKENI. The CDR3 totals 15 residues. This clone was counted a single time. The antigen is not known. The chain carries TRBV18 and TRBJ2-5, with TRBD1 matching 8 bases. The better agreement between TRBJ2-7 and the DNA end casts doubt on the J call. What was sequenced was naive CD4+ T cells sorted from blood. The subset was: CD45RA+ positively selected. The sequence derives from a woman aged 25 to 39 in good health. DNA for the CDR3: TGTGCCAGCTCACCCCCGGGCAGGGGGCAATACGAGCAGTACTTC. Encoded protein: CASSPPGRGQYEQYF.